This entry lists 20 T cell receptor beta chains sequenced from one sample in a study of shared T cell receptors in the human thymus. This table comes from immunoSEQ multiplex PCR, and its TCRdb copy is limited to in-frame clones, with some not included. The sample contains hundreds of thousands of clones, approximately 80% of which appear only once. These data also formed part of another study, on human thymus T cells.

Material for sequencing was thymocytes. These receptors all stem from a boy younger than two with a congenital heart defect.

CDR3 nucleotide sequence: TGTGCCAGCAGCCCCATACTAGCGGCCCGGGGCACAGATACGCAGTATTTT. Translation gives CASSPILAARGTDTQYF. V gene TRBV7-9 combines with J gene TRBJ2-3; TRBD2 matches at 8 bases. After removal of 5 bases from V and 1 base from J, the junction contained 11 bases not matched to a gene. The length of the CDR3 is 17 residues. Germline V gives CDR1 SEHNR, CDR2 FQNEAQ (reference sequence).

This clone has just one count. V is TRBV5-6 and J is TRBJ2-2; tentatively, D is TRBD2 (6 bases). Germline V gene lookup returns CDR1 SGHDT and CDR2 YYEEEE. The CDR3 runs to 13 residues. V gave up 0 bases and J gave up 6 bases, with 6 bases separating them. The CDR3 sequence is CASSLGLAGELFF. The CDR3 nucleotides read TGTGCCAGCAGCTTGGGACTAGCCGGGGAGCTGTTTTTT.

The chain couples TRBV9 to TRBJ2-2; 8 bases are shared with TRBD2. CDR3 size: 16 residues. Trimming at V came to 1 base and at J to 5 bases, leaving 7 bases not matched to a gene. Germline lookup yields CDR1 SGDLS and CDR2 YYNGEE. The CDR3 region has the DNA TGTGCCAGCAGCGTATCACTAGCGGCGCGGACCGGGGAGCTGTTTTTT. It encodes CASSVSLAARTGELFF.

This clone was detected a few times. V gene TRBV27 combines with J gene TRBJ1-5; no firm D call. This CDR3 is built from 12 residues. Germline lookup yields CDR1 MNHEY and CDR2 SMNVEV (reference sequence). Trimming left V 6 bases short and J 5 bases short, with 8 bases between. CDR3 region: CASRGGDQPQHF. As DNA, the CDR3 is TGTGCCAGCAGAGGAGGAGATCAGCCCCAGCATTTT.

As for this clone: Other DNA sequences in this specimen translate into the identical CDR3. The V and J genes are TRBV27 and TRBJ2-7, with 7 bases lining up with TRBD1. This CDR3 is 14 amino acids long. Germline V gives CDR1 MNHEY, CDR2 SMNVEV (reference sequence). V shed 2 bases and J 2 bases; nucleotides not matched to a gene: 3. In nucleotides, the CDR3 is TGTGCCAGCAGTTTAGGTCAGGGGGCCTACGAGCAGTACTTC. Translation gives CASSLGQGAYEQYF.

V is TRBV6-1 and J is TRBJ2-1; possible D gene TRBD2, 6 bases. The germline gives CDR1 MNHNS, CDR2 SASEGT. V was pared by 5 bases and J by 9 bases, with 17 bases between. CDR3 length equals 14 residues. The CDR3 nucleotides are TGTGCCAGCAGTCGACTAGTAGGGTGTAGTGAGCAGTTCTTC. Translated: CASSRLVGCSEQFF.

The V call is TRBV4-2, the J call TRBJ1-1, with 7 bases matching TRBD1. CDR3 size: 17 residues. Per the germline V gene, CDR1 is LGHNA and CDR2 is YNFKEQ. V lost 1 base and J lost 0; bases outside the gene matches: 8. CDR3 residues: CASSQAAPGQLNTEAFF. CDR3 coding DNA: TGTGCCAGCAGCCAAGCGGCCCCGGGACAGTTGAACACTGAAGCTTTCTTT.

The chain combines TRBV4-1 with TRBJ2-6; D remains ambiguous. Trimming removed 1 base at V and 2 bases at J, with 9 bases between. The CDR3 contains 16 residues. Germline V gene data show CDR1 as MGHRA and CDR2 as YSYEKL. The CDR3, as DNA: TGCGCCAGCAGCCAAGGGTGTGGGCCTGGGGCCAACGTCCTGACTTTC. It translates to CASSQGCGPGANVLTF.

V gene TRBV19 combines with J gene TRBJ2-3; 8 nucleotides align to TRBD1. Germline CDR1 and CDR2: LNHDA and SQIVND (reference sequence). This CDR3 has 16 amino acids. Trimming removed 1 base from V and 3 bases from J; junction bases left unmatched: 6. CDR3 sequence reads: CASSIGTGGSTDTQYF. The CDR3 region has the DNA TGTGCCAGTAGTATAGGAACAGGGGGATCAACAGATACGCAGTATTTT.

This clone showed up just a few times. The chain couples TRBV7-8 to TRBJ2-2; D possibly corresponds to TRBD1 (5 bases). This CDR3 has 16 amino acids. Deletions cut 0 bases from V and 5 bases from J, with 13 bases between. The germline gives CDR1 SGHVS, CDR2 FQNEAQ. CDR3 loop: CASSLAGPGGTGELFF. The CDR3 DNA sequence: TGTGCCAGCAGCTTAGCGGGGCCCGGCGGTACCGGGGAGCTGTTTTTT.

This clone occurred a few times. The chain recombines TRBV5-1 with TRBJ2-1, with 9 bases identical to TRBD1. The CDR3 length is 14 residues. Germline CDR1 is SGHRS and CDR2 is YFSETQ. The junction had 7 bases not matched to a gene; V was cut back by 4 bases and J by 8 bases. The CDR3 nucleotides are TGCGCCAGCAGCCCTCCGGGACAGGGCCATGAGCAGTTCTTC. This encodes CASSPPGQGHEQFF.

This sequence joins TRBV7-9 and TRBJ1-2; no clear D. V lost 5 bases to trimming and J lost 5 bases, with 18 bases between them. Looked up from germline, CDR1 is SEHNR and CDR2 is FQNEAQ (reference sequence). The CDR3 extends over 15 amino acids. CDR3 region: CASSHPGLNVYGYTF. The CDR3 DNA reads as TGTGCCAGCAGCCACCCCGGACTTAATGTTTATGGCTACACCTTC.

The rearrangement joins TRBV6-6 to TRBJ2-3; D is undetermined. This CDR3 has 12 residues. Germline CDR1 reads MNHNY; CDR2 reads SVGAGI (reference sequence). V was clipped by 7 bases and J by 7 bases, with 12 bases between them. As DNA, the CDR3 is TGTGCCAGCACAAACAGACCCCATACGCAGTATTTT. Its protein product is CASTNRPHTQYF.

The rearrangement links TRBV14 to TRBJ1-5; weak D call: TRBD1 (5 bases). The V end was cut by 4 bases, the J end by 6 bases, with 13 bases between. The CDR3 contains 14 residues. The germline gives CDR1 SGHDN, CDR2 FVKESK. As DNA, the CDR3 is TGTGCCAGCAGCCCACGGGGGGGATCTCAGCCCCAGCATTTT. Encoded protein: CASSPRGGSQPQHF.

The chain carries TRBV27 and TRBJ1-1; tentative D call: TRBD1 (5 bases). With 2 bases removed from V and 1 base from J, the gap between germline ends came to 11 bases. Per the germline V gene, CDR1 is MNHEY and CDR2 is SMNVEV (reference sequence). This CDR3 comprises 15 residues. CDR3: CASSLGARRNTEAFF. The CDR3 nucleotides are TGTGCCAGCAGTTTAGGGGCACGGAGGAACACTGAAGCTTTCTTT.

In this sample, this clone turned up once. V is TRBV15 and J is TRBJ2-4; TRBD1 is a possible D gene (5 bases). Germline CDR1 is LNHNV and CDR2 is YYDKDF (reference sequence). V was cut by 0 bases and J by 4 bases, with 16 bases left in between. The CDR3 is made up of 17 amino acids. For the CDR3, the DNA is TGTGCCACCAGCAGAGATAAAAATGGGGCCCAGAAAAACATTCAGTACTTC. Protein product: CATSRDKNGAQKNIQYF.

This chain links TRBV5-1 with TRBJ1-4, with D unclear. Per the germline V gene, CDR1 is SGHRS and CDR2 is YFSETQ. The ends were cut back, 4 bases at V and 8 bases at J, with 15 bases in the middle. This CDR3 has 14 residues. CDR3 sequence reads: CASSPGEVREKLFF. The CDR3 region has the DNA TGCGCCAGCAGCCCTGGTGAGGTGAGAGAAAAACTGTTTTTT.

The CDR3 DNA reads as TGTGCCAGCAGCTTCGGGAGGCCCAAGGCCTACGAGCAGTACTTC. This codes for CASSFGRPKAYEQYF. The chain joins TRBV11-2 to TRBJ2-7; TRBD2 matches 7 bases. The CDR3 has 15 amino acids. Germline-derived CDR1 and CDR2 are SGHAT and FQNNGV. J lost 2 bases, V lost 3 bases, and 7 bases had no gene match.

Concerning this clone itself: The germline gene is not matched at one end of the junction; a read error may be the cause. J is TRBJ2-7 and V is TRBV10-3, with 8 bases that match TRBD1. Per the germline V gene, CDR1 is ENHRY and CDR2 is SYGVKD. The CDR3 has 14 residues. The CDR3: CAIGAQGGSYGQYF. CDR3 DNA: TGTGCCATCGGGGCACAGGGGGGCTCCTACGGGCAGTACTTC.

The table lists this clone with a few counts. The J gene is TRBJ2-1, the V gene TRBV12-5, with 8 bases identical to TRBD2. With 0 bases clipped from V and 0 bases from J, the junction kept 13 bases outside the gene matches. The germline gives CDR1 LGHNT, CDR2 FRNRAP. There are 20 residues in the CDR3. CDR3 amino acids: CASGLVLPRTSSFSYNEQFF. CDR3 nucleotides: TGTGCTAGTGGTTTGGTACTCCCCCGGACTAGCTCTTTCTCCTACAATGAGCAGTTCTTC. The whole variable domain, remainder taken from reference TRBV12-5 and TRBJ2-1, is DARVTQTPRHKVTEMGQEVTMRCQPILGHNTVFWYRQTMMQGLELLAYFRNRAPLDDSGMPKDRFSAEMPDATLATLKIQPSEPRDSAVYFCASGLVLPRTSSFSYNEQFFGPGTRLTVL.